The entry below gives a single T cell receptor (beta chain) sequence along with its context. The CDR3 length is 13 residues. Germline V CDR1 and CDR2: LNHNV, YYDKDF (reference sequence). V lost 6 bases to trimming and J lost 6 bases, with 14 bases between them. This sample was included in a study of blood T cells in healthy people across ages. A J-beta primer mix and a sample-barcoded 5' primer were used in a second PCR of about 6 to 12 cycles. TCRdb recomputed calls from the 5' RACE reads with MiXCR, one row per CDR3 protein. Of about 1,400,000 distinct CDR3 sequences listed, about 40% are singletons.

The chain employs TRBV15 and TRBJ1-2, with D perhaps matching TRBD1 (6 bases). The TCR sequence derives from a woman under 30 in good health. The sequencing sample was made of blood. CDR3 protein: CATSERGVNGYTF. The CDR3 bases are TGTGCCACCAGTGAGAGGGGGGTCAATGGCTACACCTTC.